The next 4 T cell receptor beta chains were all read from a single sample in a study of cytomegalovirus exposure and HLA in healthy donors (dated by TCRdb to the late 2010s). The library came from the immunoSEQ multiplex PCR assay. A mixture of 60 forward primers for TCR Vbeta segments and 13 reverse primers for TCR Jbeta segments was used in the multiplex PCR. This is the immuneACCESS table as TCRdb keeps it, with only in-frame sequences that have V and J called. A part of the clones is gone; compared with another copy, unresolved V genes explain less than half, and the rest is unexplained. In this sample the table shows about 120,000 clones, under 80% of which occur a single time. The ten largest clones capture approximately 28% of the sample. The sequenced material came from PBMCs. The origin of the receptors is a man between 60 and 75 years old in good health and CMV-seropositive.

The chain recombines TRBV4-1 with TRBJ2-7, with TRBD2 identical over 9 bases. Trimming took 3 bases from V and 0 from J; bases not matched to a gene: 6. The CDR3 has 16 residues. From germline, CDR1 is MGHRA and CDR2 YSYEKL. The CDR3 reads CASSHYSGGPSYEQYF. The CDR3 DNA follows: TGCGCCAGCAGCCATTACAGCGGGGGGCCCTCCTACGAGCAGTACTTC.

The chain employs TRBV7-9 and TRBJ2-7, with D possibly being TRBD2 (5 bases). Trimming stripped 7 bases from V and 2 bases from J, with 15 bases between. There are 14 residues in the CDR3. Germline V gene lookup returns CDR1 SEHNR and CDR2 FQNEAQ (reference sequence). CDR3 protein: CASTQRDFPYEQYF. Written as DNA, the CDR3 is TGTGCCAGCACCCAGAGGGATTTCCCCTACGAGCAGTACTTC. Supplemented by reference TRBV7-9 and TRBJ2-7, the full variable domain reads DTGVSQNPRHKITKRGQNVTFRCDPISEHNRLYWYRQTLGQGPEFLTYFQNEAQLEKSRLLSDRFSAERPKGSFSTLEIQRTEQGDSAMYLCASTQRDFPYEQYFGPGTRLTVT.

This clone was picked up one time. The chain carries TRBV5-1 and TRBJ2-5; 9 positions agree with TRBD2. The CDR3 totals 15 residues. The trim removed 0 bases at V and 4 bases at J, leaving 4 bases unmatched. The V gene's germline CDR1 is SGHRS and CDR2 YFSETQ. CDR3 protein: CASSLARAGGETQYF. The CDR3 nucleotides read TGCGCCAGCAGCTTGGCGAGAGCGGGGGGAGAGACCCAGTACTTC. The whole variable domain, filled in from reference TRBV5-1 and TRBJ2-5, reads KAGVTQTPRYLIKTRGQQVTLSCSPISGHRSVSWYQQTPGQGLQFLFEYFSETQRNKGNFPGRFSGRQFSNSRSEMNVSTLELGDSALYLCASSLARAGGETQYFGPGTRLLVL.

This chain uses TRBV29-1 with TRBJ2-1; 9 positions match TRBD1. This CDR3 contains 17 residues. Unmatched junction bases numbered 20, after V lost 5 bases and J lost 9 bases. Germline V gene data show CDR1 as SQVTM and CDR2 as ANQGSEA. The CDR3 coding sequence is TGCAGCGTTCGCGGGGTGGGGACAGGGAGGAACACAGGTGAGCAGTTCTTC. Translated, it gives CSVRGVGTGRNTGEQFF.